This T cell receptor (beta chain) was observed in a study of T-cell reconstitution after alpha-beta-depleted transplantation in children. Findings and limits, study-wide: From newly produced T cells came most of the T-cell counts and diversity one year after transplant. In some patients, recipient T cells and intrathymic progenitors surviving conditioning explained high day-60 diversity. About two months after transplant, alpha-beta T cells reportedly came from several hundred expanded graft clones.

Losses at the gene ends were 5 bases for V and 9 bases for J; bases not matched to a gene: 15. The CDR3 sequence is 16 residues long. CDR1 and CDR2 from the germline V gene are SGHTA and FQGNSA. This clonotype turned up a few times. What it binds is not known. A library of TCRbeta sequences, prepared with unique molecular identifiers, was generated. From the PCR reads, TCRdb called clonotypes with MiXCR, one entry per CDR3 protein. The table includes approximately 500,000 distinct CDR3 sequences, about a quarter detected once. The sequences come from PBMCs, collected before TCRalphabeta/CD19-depleted stem cell transplant. The gene calls are TRBV7-2 and TRBJ2-1, with TRBD2 identical over 8 bases. The sequence was obtained from a boy in the first two years of life with Wiskott-Aldrich syndrome, due to receive a stem cell transplant. CDR3 region: CASSPPAGAFTTEQFF. CDR3 in DNA: TGTGCCAGCAGCCCTCCAGCGGGGGCCTTTACTACTGAGCAGTTCTTC. Looking up the rest from reference TRBV7-2 and TRBJ2-1 gives the full variable domain: GAGVSQSPSNKVTEKGKDVELRCDPISGHTALYWYRQSLGQGLEFLIYFQGNSAPDKSGLPSDRFSAERTGGSVSTLTIQRTQQEDSAVYLCASSPPAGAFTTEQFFGPGTRLTVL.